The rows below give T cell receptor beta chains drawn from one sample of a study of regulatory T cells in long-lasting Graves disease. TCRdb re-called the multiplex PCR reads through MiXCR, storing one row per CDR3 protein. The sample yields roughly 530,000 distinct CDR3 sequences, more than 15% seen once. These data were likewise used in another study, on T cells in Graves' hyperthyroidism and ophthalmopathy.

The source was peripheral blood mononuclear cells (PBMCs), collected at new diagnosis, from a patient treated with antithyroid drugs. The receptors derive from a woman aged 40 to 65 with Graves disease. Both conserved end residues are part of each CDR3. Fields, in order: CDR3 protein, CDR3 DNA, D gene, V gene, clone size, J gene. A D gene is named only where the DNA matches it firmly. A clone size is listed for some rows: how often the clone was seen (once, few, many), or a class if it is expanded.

CDR3: CASSEGSLNQPQHF
DNA: TGTGCCAGCAGTGAGGGGTCCCTTAATCAGCCCCAGCATTTT
D: .
V: TRBV6-1
size: many
J: TRBJ1-5

CDR3: CSASGPLQGFGAFF
DNA: TGCAGTGCTAGTGGTCCCCTACAGGGTTTCGGAGCTTTCTTT
D: .
V: TRBV20-1
size: .
J: TRBJ1-1

CDR3: CATSTAQGSEAFF
DNA: TGTGCCACCAGCACTGCACAGGGGTCTGAAGCTTTCTTT
D: TRBD1
V: TRBV15
size: .
J: TRBJ1-1

CDR3: CASSVVGTVNSPLHF
DNA: TGTGCCAGCAGCGTCGTTGGGACAGTTAATTCACCCCTCCACTTT
D: TRBD1
V: TRBV9
size: few
J: TRBJ1-6

CDR3: CASTLGQGLAKNIQYF
DNA: TGCGCCAGCACCCTCGGACAGGGGCTAGCCAAAAACATTCAGTACTTC
D: TRBD1
V: TRBV5-1
size: .
J: TRBJ2-4

CDR3: CASRGDRVLDEQFF
DNA: TGTGCCAGCAGGGGGGACAGGGTCCTGGATGAGCAGTTCTTC
D: TRBD1
V: TRBV28
size: .
J: TRBJ2-1

CDR3: CASSLRWTGGNTEAFF
DNA: TGTGCCAGCAGCTTACGATGGACAGGGGGGAACACTGAAGCTTTCTTT
D: TRBD1
V: TRBV7-8
size: few
J: TRBJ1-1

CDR3: CAWSVPGYSSGNTIYF
DNA: TGTGCCTGGAGTGTTCCAGGCTATAGCTCTGGAAACACCATATATTTT
D: .
V: TRBV30
size: .
J: TRBJ1-3

CDR3: CASSAGQEQFF
DNA: TGTGCCAGCAGTGCCGGACAGGAGCAGTTCTTC
D: .
V: TRBV2
size: many
J: TRBJ2-1

CDR3: CAISESIGTAVYGYTF
DNA: TGTGCCATCAGTGAGTCGATCGGGACAGCCGTTTATGGCTACACCTTC
D: TRBD1
V: TRBV10-3
size: many
J: TRBJ1-2

CDR3: CASSSGGYNSPLHF
DNA: TGTGCCAGCAGTTCAGGGGGCTATAATTCACCCCTCCACTTT
D: TRBD1
V: TRBV6-5
size: many
J: TRBJ1-6

CDR3: CASSLGGGWTYEQYF
DNA: TGTGCCAGCAGCTTAGGTGGGGGCTGGACCTACGAGCAGTACTTC
D: .
V: TRBV7-2
size: many
J: TRBJ2-7

CDR3: CASSLAQGRKFF
DNA: TGTGCCAGCAGCTTAGCGCAGGGGAGGAAGTTCTTC
D: .
V: TRBV7-9
size: .
J: TRBJ2-1

CDR3: CASSHRQESYEQYF
DNA: TGTGCCAGCAGCCATCGGCAGGAGTCCTACGAGCAGTACTTC
D: .
V: TRBV14
size: many
J: TRBJ2-7

CDR3: CASSPIGGANGYTF
DNA: TGCGCCAGCAGCCCTATCGGGGGGGCTAACGGCTACACCTTC
D: .
V: TRBV4-1
size: few
J: TRBJ1-2

CDR3: CASRDVSGGLLEQYF
DNA: TGTGCCAGCAGAGATGTCAGCGGGGGCCTCCTTGAGCAGTACTTC
D: TRBD2
V: TRBV27
size: few
J: TRBJ2-7

CDR3: CASSPLQGREQYF
DNA: TGTGCCAGCAGTCCATTACAGGGACGGGAGCAGTACTTC
D: .
V: TRBV12-3/TRBV12-4
size: few
J: TRBJ2-7

CDR3: CASCHRQGLNTEAFF
DNA: TGTGCCAGCTGCCACCGACAGGGATTGAACACTGAAGCTTTCTTT
D: TRBD1
V: TRBV3-1
size: .
J: TRBJ1-1

CDR3: CASSRYGGGNEQFF
DNA: TGTGCCAGCAGCCGCTACGGGGGGGGAAATGAGCAGTTCTTC
D: TRBD2
V: TRBV28
size: many
J: TRBJ2-1

CDR3: CASSPGTGPLNTEAFF
DNA: TGTGCCAGCAGTCCGGGGACGGGCCCCTTGAACACTGAAGCTTTCTTT
D: .
V: TRBV12-3/TRBV12-4
size: many
J: TRBJ1-1

CDR3: CASSSGIGGPYNEQFF
DNA: TGTGCCAGCAGCTCCGGTATCGGCGGGCCTTACAATGAGCAGTTCTTC
D: .
V: TRBV27
size: many
J: TRBJ2-1

CDR3: CASSLALSTDTQYF
DNA: TGTGCCAGCAGCTTAGCGCTTAGCACAGATACGCAGTATTTT
D: .
V: TRBV12-3/TRBV12-4
size: many
J: TRBJ2-3

CDR3: CAWSVGTGGLGGAFF
DNA: TGTGCCTGGAGTGTCGGAACGGGGGGGCTGGGGGGAGCCTTTTTT
D: TRBD2
V: TRBV30
size: once
J: TRBJ2-2

CDR3: CSVVTGSEAFF
DNA: TGCAGCGTTGTGACAGGTTCTGAAGCTTTCTTT
D: .
V: TRBV29-1
size: many
J: TRBJ1-1

CDR3: CASSESGQGAEKLFF
DNA: TGCGCCAGCAGTGAGTCGGGCCAGGGGGCTGAAAAACTGTTTTTT
D: TRBD1
V: TRBV6-1
size: many
J: TRBJ1-4

CDR3: CASSPHGLAQGEQYF
DNA: TGTGCCAGCAGCCCGCACGGACTAGCCCAGGGGGAGCAGTACTTC
D: TRBD2
V: TRBV7-3
size: .
J: TRBJ2-7

CDR3: CASSSTLSSYNSPLHF
DNA: TGTGCCAGCAGTTCCACACTGAGCTCCTATAATTCACCCCTCCACTTT
D: .
V: TRBV6-2/TRBV6-3
size: few
J: TRBJ1-6

CDR3: CASNSDRARQPQHF
DNA: TGTGCCAGCAACTCAGACAGGGCGCGGCAGCCCCAGCATTTT
D: TRBD1
V: TRBV28
size: many
J: TRBJ1-5

CDR3: CAISPGQEYGYTF
DNA: TGTGCCATCAGTCCCGGACAGGAATATGGCTACACCTTC
D: TRBD1
V: TRBV10-3
size: many
J: TRBJ1-2

CDR3: CANSPPDGELFF
DNA: TGTGCCAACAGCCCCCCCGACGGGGAGCTGTTTTTT
D: .
V: TRBV7-3
size: few
J: TRBJ2-2

CDR3: CASSSPGQGAHIQYF
DNA: TGTGCCAGCAGTTCCCCGGGACAGGGGGCCCACATTCAGTACTTC
D: TRBD1
V: TRBV6-5
size: many
J: TRBJ2-4

CDR3: CASSEQQGVYEQYF
DNA: TGTGCCAGCAGCGAGCAACAGGGGGTCTACGAGCAGTACTTC
D: TRBD1
V: TRBV2
size: many
J: TRBJ2-7

CDR3: CASSEDRGQGRHQPQHF
DNA: TGTGCCAGCAGTGAAGATAGGGGGCAGGGGCGCCATCAGCCCCAGCATTTT
D: TRBD1
V: TRBV2
size: many
J: TRBJ1-5

CDR3: CASSGTPDTQYF
DNA: TGTGCCAGCTCCGGGACCCCAGATACGCAGTATTTT
D: .
V: TRBV18
size: .
J: TRBJ2-3

CDR3: CSARTGERNQPQHF
DNA: TGCAGTGCTAGAACGGGAGAGAGGAATCAGCCCCAGCATTTT
D: .
V: TRBV20-1
size: many
J: TRBJ1-5

CDR3: CASSRAGQETQYF
DNA: TGTGCCAGCAGCCGGGCGGGCCAAGAGACCCAGTACTTC
D: .
V: TRBV7-9
size: many
J: TRBJ2-5

CDR3: CSARLTGGGNQPQHF
DNA: TGCAGTGCTAGGCTGACAGGGGGCGGCAATCAGCCCCAGCATTTT
D: TRBD1
V: TRBV20-1
size: few
J: TRBJ1-5

CDR3: CSVEDPAGTYNEQFF
DNA: TGCAGCGTTGAAGATCCCGCGGGGACTTACAATGAGCAGTTCTTC
D: .
V: TRBV29-1
size: many
J: TRBJ2-1

CDR3: CASSPQGGLEQYF
DNA: TGTGCCAGCAGTCCTCAGGGGGGCCTCGAGCAGTACTTC
D: .
V: TRBV7-6
size: many
J: TRBJ2-7

CDR3: CASSPGQGAGNTIYF
DNA: TGTGCCAGCTCACCCGGACAGGGAGCTGGAAACACCATATATTTT
D: TRBD1
V: TRBV18
size: many
J: TRBJ1-3

CDR3: CASSLEWGSYNEQFF
DNA: TGCGCCAGCAGCTTGGAGTGGGGTTCCTACAATGAGCAGTTCTTC
D: .
V: TRBV5-1
size: .
J: TRBJ2-1